A selection of T cell receptor beta chains follows, all from one sample in a study of response to subunit inactivated influenza vaccine. MiXCR, applied by TCRdb to the RT-PCR reads, yields one record per CDR3 protein. The sample has 600,000 to 700,000 distinct CDR3 sequences, 12% to 15% seen once. The sequencing used PBMCs from blood, collected around 14 days before vaccination. These TCRs come from a man between 45 and 60 years old who received an inactivated influenza vaccine. The CDR3 runs from the conserved cysteine through the conserved F or W. D genes are given only for firm matches. Not every row has a clone size; where given, it reads once, few, many or a size class.

d_call	v_call	j_call	cdr3_length	clone_size	cdr3_nt	cdr3_aa
-	TRBV11-2	TRBJ2-1	16	few	TGTGCCAGCATCGATACAGGGCAACTAGAGGACAATGAGCAGTTCTTC	CASIDTGQLEDNEQFF
TRBD1	TRBV12-3/TRBV12-4	TRBJ2-2	16	few	TGTGCCAGCAGTTCCGGGACAGGGAGGGGCACCGGGGAGCTGTTTTTT	CASSSGTGRGTGELFF
-	TRBV29-1	TRBJ2-7	13	few	TGCAGCGTTATGACCCGGGTATCCTACGAGCAGTACTTC	CSVMTRVSYEQYF
-	TRBV6-2/TRBV6-3	TRBJ2-3	15	-	TGTGCCAGCAGTTACTGGGACCGCCACACAGATACGCAGTATTTT	CASSYWDRHTDTQYF
-	TRBV20-1	TRBJ2-1	12	many	TGCAGTGCTAGACCTACAGGGACTGAGCAGTTCTTC	CSARPTGTEQFF
-	TRBV20-1	TRBJ2-2	13	-	TGCAGTGCGGGGAACTGGGACACCGGGGAGCTGTTTTTT	CSAGNWDTGELFF
-	TRBV28	TRBJ2-2	17	-	TGTGCCAGCAGTACCCCCGTCCTCATAGGGAGCACCGGGGAGCTGTTTTTT	CASSTPVLIGSTGELFF
TRBD1	TRBV11-2	TRBJ1-4	15	few	TGTGCCAGCAGCACGCACAGGGGAACTAATGAAAAACTGTTTTTT	CASSTHRGTNEKLFF
-	TRBV12-3/TRBV12-4	TRBJ2-3	14	few	TGTGCCAGCAGACGGAGTCTGCCCTTGGATACGCAGTATTTT	CASRRSLPLDTQYF
TRBD1	TRBV7-9	TRBJ2-5	16	few	TGTGCCAGCAGCTTCGTCCGCACAGGGGGGTTCGAGACCCAGTACTTC	CASSFVRTGGFETQYF
-	TRBV11-2	TRBJ2-1	16	few	TGTGCCAGCAGCTCCCAGGCGGCGGCTCGGGTCAATGAGCAGTTCTTC	CASSSQAAARVNEQFF
TRBD2	TRBV27	TRBJ2-2	15	few	TGTGCCAGCATGGAGGGCGGGAGAGGTACCGGGGAGCTGTTTTTT	CASMEGGRGTGELFF
-	TRBV5-6	TRBJ2-1	13	few	TGTGCCAGCAGCTTGACAGTCCAAAATGAGCAGTTCTTC	CASSLTVQNEQFF
-	TRBV10-3	TRBJ1-1	14	-	TGTGCCATCAGTGAGGGCGACCTCAACACTGAAGCTTTCTTT	CAISEGDLNTEAFF
-	TRBV25-1	TRBJ2-7	14	once	TGTGCCAGCGAGCATTGGACAACCACAGATAGACGGGTCTTC	CASEHWTTTDRRVF
TRBD2	TRBV28	TRBJ2-7	13	few	TGTGCCAGCAGTTTACTGCGGGAGTACGAGCAGTACTTC	CASSLLREYEQYF
-	TRBV29-1	TRBJ2-1	12	-	TGCAGCGCCAGACTTGATTTCAATGAGCAGTTCTTC	CSARLDFNEQFF
TRBD2	TRBV9	TRBJ2-7	15	few	TGTGCCAGCAGCGTAGCTGGACTAGCAATCTACGAGCAGTACTTC	CASSVAGLAIYEQYF
-	TRBV5-1	TRBJ1-6	15	many	TGCGCCAGCGCCAGGGAGAGCTCCTATAATTCACCCCTCCACTTT	CASARESSYNSPLHF
TRBD1	TRBV7-2	TRBJ1-2	15	-	TGTGCCAGCAGCTCAAAGACGGACAGGGGGCTGGGCTACACCTTC	CASSSKTDRGLGYTF
TRBD2	TRBV7-9	TRBJ2-2	15	-	TGTGCCAGCAGCACTAGCGGGGGGACCGCCGGGGAGCTGTTTTTT	CASSTSGGTAGELFF
-	TRBV7-2	TRBJ2-1	15	-	TGTGCCAGCAGCTTAGCGGGGGCCGTCCCCGATGAGCAGTTCTTC	CASSLAGAVPDEQFF
-	TRBV20-1	TRBJ2-5	11	-	TGCAGTGGTAAAGTCGGCCCGACCCAGTACTTC	CSGKVGPTQYF
TRBD2	TRBV6-5	TRBJ2-4	17	few	TGTGCCAGCAGTTACCGGGCTGGAGCGGGACCCAAAAACATTCAGTACTTC	CASSYRAGAGPKNIQYF
TRBD2	TRBV11-2	TRBJ2-3	16	few	TGTGCCAGCAGCGGGGGTACTAGCGGGGGCACAGATACGCAGTATTTT	CASSGGTSGGTDTQYF
TRBD2	TRBV29-1	TRBJ2-3	13	few	TGCAGCGTTGAAGTCGGGAGGGCAGATACGCAGTATTTT	CSVEVGRADTQYF